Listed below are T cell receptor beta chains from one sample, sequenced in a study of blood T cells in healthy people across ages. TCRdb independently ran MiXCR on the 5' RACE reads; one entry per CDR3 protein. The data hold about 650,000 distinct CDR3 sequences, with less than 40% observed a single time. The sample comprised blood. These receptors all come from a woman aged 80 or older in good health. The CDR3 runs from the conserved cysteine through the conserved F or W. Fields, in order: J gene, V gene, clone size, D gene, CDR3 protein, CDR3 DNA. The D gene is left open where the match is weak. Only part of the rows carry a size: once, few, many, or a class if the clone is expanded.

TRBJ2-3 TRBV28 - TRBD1 CASRPRDRFTDTQYF TGTGCCAGCAGGCCCCGGGACAGGTTCACAGATACGCAGTATTTT
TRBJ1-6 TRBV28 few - CASGAPLHF TGTGCCAGCGGGGCACCCCTCCACTTT
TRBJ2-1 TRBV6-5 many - CATASPPYNEQFF TGTGCCACGGCCAGCCCCCCCTACAATGAGCAGTTCTTC
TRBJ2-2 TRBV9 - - CASSVGPSNTGELFF TGTGCCAGCAGCGTAGGGCCATCGAACACCGGGGAGCTGTTTTTT
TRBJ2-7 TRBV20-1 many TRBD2 CSAREFPSGGLDYEQYF TGCAGTGCTAGAGAATTTCCTAGCGGGGGGCTTGACTACGAGCAGTACTTC
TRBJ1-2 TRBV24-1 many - CATSANPVDSVYGYTF TGTGCCACCAGTGCCAACCCCGTGGACAGCGTCTATGGCTACACCTTC
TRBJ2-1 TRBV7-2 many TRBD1 CASSRTTGQPYNEQFF TGTGCCAGCAGTCGAACTACGGGACAGCCCTACAATGAGCAGTTCTTC
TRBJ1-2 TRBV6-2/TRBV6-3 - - CASSQLTGYYGYTF TGTGCCAGCAGTCAATTGACAGGATATTATGGCTACACCTTC
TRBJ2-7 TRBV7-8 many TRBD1 CASSTVTGVVYGQYF TGTGCCAGCAGCACCGTGACAGGGGTAGTCTACGGGCAGTACTTC
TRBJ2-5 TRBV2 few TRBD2 CASRTSGGYNEQYF TGTGCCAGCAGGACTAGCGGGGGGTACAATGAGCAGTACTTC
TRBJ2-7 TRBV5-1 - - CASSWLTGSYEQYF TGCGCCAGCAGCTGGTTAACAGGCTCCTACGAGCAGTACTTC
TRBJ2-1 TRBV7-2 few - CASSPLTGSYNEQFF TGTGCCAGCAGCCCCCTGACGGGTAGTTACAATGAGCAGTTCTTC
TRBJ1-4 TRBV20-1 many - CSVRVTVGEKLFF TGCAGTGTGAGAGTTACGGTTGGTGAAAAACTGTTTTTT
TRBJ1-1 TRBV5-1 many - CASSFTLNTEAFF TGCGCCAGCAGCTTCACCCTGAACACTGAAGCTTTCTTT
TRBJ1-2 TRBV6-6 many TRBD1 CASSYPGQDRGTYGYTF TGTGCCAGCAGTTACCCCGGTCAGGACAGGGGGACCTATGGCTACACCTTC
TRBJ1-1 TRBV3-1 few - CASSQAGTGEAFF TGTGCCAGCAGCCAAGCGGGTACGGGTGAAGCTTTCTTT
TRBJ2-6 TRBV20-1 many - CSASSGANVLTF TGCAGTGCGAGCTCTGGGGCCAACGTCCTGACTTTC
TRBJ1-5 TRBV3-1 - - CASSQGPRGNQPQHF TGTGCCAGCAGCCAAGGTCCGCGGGGAAATCAGCCCCAGCATTTT
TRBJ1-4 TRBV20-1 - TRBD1 CSASGTGETNEKLFF TGCAGTGCTAGCGGGACAGGGGAGACTAATGAAAAACTGTTTTTT
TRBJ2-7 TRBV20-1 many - CSAEAQGTYEQYF TGCAGTGCAGAAGCGCAGGGCACCTACGAGCAGTACTTC
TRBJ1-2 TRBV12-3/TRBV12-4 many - CASSLGGFYGYTF TGTGCCAGCAGCTTAGGGGGGTTCTATGGCTACACCTTC
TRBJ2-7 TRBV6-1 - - CASSQRAYEQYF TGTGCCAGCAGTCAACGGGCTTACGAGCAGTACTTC
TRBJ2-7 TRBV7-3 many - CASSIGASQYNEQYF TGTGCCAGCAGCATTGGGGCTAGCCAATACAATGAGCAGTACTTC
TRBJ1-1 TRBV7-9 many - CASSLVGGEGTEAFF TGTGCCAGCAGCTTAGTGGGGGGTGAAGGCACTGAAGCTTTCTTT
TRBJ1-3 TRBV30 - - CAWSVTGNTIYF TGTGCCTGGAGTGTAACGGGAAACACCATATATTTT
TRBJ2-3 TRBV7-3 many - CASSLSGLTMDTQYF TGTGCCAGCAGCTTGTCGGGACTCACGATGGATACGCAGTATTTT
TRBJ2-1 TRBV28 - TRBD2 CASQPPGLAGDYNEQFF TGTGCCTCCCAACCACCGGGACTAGCGGGGGACTACAATGAGCAGTTCTTC
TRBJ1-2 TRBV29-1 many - CSAGADIRGYTF TGCAGCGCTGGGGCGGATATCCGGGGCTACACCTTC
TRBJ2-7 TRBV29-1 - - CSVEKRAHRELQYF TGCAGCGTTGAAAAAAGGGCACACCGGGAGTTGCAGTACTTC
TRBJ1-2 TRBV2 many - CASMGDGYTF TGTGCCAGCATGGGGGATGGCTACACCTTC
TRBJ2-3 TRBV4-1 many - CASSQVSGARTDTQYF TGCGCCAGCAGCCAAGTTTCCGGGGCGAGAACAGATACGCAGTATTTT
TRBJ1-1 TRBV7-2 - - CASSQGRANTEAFF TGTGCCAGCAGTCAAGGCAGGGCGAACACTGAAGCTTTCTTT